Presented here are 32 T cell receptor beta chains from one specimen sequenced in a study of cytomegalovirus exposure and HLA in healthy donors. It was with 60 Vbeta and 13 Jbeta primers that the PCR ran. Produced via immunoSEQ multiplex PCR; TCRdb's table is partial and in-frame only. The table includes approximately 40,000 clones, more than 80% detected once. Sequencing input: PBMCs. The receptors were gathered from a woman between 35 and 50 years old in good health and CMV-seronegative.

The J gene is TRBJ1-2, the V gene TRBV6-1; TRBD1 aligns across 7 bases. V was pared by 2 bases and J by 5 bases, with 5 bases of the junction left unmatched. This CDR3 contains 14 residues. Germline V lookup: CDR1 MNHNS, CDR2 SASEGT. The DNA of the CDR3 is TGTGCCAGCAGTGAATATGGGACAGAGTATGGCTACACCTTC. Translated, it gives CASSEYGTEYGYTF.

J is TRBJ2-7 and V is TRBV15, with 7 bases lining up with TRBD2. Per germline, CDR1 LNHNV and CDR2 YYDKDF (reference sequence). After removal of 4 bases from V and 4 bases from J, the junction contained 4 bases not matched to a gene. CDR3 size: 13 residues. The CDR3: CATSKWGGYEQYF. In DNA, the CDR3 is TGTGCCACCAGCAAATGGGGGGGGTACGAGCAGTACTTC.

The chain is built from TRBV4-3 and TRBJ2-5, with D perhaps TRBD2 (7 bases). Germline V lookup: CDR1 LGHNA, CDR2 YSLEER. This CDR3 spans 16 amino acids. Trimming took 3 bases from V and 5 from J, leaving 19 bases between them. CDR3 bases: TGCGCCAGCAGCCAGAGTTGGGGGGGGCCTGGGGAGACCCAGTACTTC. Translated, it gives CASSQSWGGPGETQYF.

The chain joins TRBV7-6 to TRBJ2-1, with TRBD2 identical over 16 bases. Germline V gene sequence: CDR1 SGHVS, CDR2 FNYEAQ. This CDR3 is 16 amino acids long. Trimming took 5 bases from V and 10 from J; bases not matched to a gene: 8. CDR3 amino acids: CASSPMGLAGGSEQFF. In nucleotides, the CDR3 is TGTGCCAGCAGCCCAATGGGACTAGCGGGGGGGTCAGAGCAGTTCTTC.

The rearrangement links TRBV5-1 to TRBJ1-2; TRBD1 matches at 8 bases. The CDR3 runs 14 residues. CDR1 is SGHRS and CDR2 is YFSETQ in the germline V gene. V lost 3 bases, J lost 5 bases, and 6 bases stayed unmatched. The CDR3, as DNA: TGCGCCAGCAGCTCTCAGGGGGCTCGGTATGGCTACACCTTC. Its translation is CASSSQGARYGYTF.

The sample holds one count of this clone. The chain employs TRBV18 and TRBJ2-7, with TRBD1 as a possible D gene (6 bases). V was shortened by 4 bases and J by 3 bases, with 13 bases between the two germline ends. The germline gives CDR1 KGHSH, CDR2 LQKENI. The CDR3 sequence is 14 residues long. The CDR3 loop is CASSRSGQLYEQYV. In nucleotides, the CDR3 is TGTGCCAGCTCACGGTCGGGACAACTCTACGAGCAGTACGTC.

CDR3 nucleotide sequence: TGTGCCAGCAGACTAGGACAGGGGGATGGCTACACCTTC. Protein product: CASRLGQGDGYTF. The V and J genes are TRBV6-1 and TRBJ1-2, with 10 positions matching TRBD1. This CDR3 has 13 residues. V shed 6 bases and J 6 bases; nucleotides not matched to a gene: 4. Germline V CDR1 and CDR2: MNHNS, SASEGT.

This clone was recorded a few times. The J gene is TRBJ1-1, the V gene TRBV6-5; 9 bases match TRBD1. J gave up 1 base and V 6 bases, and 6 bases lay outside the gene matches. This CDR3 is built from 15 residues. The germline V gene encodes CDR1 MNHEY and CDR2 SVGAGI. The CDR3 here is CASSKPTGGNTEAFF. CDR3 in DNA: TGTGCCAGCAGCAAACCGACAGGGGGGAACACTGAAGCTTTCTTT.

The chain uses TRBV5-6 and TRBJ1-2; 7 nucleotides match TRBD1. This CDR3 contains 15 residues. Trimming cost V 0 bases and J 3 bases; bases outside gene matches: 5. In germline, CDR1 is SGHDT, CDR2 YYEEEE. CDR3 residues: CASSLVSGGYYGYTF. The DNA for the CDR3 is TGTGCCAGCAGCTTGGTGTCAGGGGGTTACTATGGCTACACCTTC.

DNA of the CDR3: TGTGCCAGCAGTTCCGTTGGCGGGGCTAGCAATCAGCCCCAGCATTTT. Translating gives CASSSVGGASNQPQHF. The chain joins TRBV6-5 to TRBJ1-5, with D perhaps matching TRBD1 (5 bases). Trimming cost V 4 bases and J 0 bases, with 13 bases left between them. Germline V CDR1 and CDR2: MNHEY, SVGAGI. This CDR3 is 16 amino acids long.

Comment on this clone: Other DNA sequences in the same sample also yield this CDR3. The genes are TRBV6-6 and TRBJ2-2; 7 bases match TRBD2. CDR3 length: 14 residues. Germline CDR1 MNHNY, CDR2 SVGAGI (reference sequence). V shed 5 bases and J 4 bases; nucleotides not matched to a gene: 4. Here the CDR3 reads CASSTTGGTGELFF. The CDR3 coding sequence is TGTGCCAGCAGTACGACGGGGGGCACCGGGGAGCTGTTTTTT.

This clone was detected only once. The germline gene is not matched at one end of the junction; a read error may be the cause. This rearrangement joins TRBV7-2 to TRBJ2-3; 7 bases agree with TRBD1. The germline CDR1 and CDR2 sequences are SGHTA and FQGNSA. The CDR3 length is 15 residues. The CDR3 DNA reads TGTGCCAGCAGTTTAGACAGGGCTAGTACAGATACGCAGTATTTT. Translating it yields CASSLDRASTDTQYF.

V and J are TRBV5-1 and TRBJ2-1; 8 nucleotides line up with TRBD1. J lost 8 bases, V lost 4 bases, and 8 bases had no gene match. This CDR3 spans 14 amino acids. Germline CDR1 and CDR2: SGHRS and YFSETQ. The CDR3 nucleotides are TGCGCCAGCAGCCTCACAACAGGGGGTCATGAGCAGTTCTTC. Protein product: CASSLTTGGHEQFF.

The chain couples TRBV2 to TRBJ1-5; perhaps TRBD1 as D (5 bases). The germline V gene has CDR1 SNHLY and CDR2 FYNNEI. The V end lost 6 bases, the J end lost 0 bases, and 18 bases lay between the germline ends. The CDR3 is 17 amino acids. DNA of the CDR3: TGTGCCAGCAGCGACAGAACAAGCCTAGGTAGCAATCAGCCCCAGCATTTT. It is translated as CASSDRTSLGSNQPQHF.

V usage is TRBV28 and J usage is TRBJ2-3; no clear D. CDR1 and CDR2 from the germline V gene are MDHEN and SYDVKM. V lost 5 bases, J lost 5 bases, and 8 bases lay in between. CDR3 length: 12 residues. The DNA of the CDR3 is TGTGCCAGCAGTCCCCCGGGAGATACGCAGTATTTT. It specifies CASSPPGDTQYF.

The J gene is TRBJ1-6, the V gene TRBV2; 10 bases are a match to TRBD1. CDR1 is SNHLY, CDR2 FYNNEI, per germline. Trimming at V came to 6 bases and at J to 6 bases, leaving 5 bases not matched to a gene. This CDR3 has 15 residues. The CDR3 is CASRARTGGNSPLHF. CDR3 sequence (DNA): TGTGCCAGCAGAGCTCGGACAGGGGGTAATTCACCCCTCCACTTT.

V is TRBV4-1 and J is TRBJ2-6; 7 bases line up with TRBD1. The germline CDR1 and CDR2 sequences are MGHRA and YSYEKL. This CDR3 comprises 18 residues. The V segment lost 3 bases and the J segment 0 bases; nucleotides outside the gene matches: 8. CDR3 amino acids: CASSHYWTGNSGANVLTF. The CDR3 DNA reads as TGCGCCAGCAGCCACTATTGGACAGGAAACTCTGGGGCCAACGTCCTGACTTTC.

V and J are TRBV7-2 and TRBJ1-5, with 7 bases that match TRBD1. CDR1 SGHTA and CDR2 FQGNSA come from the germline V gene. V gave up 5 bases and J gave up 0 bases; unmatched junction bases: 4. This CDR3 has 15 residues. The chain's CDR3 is CASSKGAGSNQPQHF. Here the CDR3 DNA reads TGTGCCAGCAGCAAGGGGGCAGGTAGCAATCAGCCCCAGCATTTT.

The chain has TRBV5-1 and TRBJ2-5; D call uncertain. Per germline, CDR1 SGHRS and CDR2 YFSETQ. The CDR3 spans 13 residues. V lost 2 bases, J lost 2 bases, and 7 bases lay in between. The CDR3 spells CASSLNYQETQYF. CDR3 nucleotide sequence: TGCGCCAGCAGCTTAAACTATCAAGAGACCCAGTACTTC.

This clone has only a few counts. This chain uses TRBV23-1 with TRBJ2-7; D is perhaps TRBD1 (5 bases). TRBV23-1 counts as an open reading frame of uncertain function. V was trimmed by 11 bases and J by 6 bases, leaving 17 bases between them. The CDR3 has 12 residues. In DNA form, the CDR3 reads TGCGCCGCCAGGGTCCTCCTCGGCGAGCAGTACTTC. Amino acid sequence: CAARVLLGEQYF.

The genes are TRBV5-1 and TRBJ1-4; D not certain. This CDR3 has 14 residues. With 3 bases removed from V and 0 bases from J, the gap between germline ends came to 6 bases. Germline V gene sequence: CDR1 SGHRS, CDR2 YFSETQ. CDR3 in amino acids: CASSSDTTNEKLFF. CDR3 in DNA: TGCGCCAGCAGCTCAGACACAACTAATGAAAAACTGTTTTTT.

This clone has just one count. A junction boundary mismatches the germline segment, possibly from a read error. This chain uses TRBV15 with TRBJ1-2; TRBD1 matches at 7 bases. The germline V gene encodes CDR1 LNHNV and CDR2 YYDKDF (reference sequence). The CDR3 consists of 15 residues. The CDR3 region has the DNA TGTGCCACTAGCAGGTCAGACAGGGCCCACTATGGCTACACCTTC. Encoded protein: CATSRSDRAHYGYTF.

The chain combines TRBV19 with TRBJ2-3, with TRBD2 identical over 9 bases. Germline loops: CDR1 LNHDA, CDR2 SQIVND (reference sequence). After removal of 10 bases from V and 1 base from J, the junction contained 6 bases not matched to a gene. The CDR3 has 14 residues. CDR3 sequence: CATRERGGTDTQYF. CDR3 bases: TGTGCCACCCGGGAGCGGGGGGGCACAGATACGCAGTATTTT.

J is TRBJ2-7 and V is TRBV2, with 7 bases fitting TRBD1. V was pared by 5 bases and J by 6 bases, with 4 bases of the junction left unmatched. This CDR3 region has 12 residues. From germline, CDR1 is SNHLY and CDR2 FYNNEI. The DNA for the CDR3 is TGTGCCAGCAGTCAGACAGGGCTCGAGCAGTACGTC. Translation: CASSQTGLEQYV.

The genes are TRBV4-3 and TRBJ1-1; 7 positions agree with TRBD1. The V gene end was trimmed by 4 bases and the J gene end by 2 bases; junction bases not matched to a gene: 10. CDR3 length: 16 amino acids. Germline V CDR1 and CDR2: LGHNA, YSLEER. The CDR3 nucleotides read TGCGCCAGCAGCCGCCACCGGACAGGTGGAAACACTGAAGCTTTCTTT. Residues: CASSRHRTGGNTEAFF.

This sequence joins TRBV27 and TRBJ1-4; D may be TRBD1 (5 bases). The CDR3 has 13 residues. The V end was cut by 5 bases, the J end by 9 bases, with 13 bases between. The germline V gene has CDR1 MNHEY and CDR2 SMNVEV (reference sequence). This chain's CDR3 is CASSPWGGKKLFF. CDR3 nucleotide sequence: TGTGCCAGCAGTCCTTGGGGCGGTAAAAAACTGTTTTTT.

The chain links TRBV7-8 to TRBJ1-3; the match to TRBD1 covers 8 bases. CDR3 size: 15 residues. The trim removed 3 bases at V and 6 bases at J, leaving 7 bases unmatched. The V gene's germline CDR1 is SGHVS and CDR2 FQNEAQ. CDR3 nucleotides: TGTGCCAGCAGCTTTACAGGGGGAGTTTTAAACACCATATATTTT. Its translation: CASSFTGGVLNTIYF.

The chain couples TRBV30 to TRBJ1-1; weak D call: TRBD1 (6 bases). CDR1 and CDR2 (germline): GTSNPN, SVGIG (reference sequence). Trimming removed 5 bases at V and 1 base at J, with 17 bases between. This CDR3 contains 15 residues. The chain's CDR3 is CAWGPTGWKNTEAFF. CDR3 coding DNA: TGTGCCTGGGGACCAACAGGGTGGAAGAACACTGAAGCTTTCTTT.

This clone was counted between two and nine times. CDR3 sequence: CASSYGQNSPLHF. CDR3 in DNA: TGTGCCAGCAGTTACGGACAGAATTCACCCCTCCACTTT. The chain couples TRBV6-6 to TRBJ1-6; TRBD1 might be the D (6 bases). The CDR3 covers 13 residues. CDR1 MNHNY and CDR2 SVGAGI come from the germline V gene (reference sequence). V lost 2 bases to trimming and J lost 7 bases, with 6 bases between them.

In DNA form, the CDR3 reads TGTGCCAGCAGTTCCCCCGGGACTAGAGGCACCGGGGAGCTGTTTTTT. Its translation: CASSSPGTRGTGELFF. V and J are TRBV28 and TRBJ2-2; the match to TRBD2 covers 8 bases. Unmatched junction bases numbered 8, after V lost 4 bases and J lost 4 bases. This CDR3 contains 16 residues. The V gene's germline CDR1 is MDHEN and CDR2 SYDVKM.

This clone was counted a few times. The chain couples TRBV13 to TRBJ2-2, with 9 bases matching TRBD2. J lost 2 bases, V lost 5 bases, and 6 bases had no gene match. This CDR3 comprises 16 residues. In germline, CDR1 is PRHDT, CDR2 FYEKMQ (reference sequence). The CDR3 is CASSAPGTSNTGELFF. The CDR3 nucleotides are TGTGCCAGCAGCGCCCCCGGGACTAGCAACACCGGGGAGCTGTTTTTT.

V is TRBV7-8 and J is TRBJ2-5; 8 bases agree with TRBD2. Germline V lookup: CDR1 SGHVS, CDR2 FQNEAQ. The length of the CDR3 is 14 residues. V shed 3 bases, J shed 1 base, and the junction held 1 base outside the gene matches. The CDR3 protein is CASSFGGVQETQYF. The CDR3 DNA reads TGTGCCAGCAGCTTCGGGGGGGTCCAAGAGACCCAGTACTTC. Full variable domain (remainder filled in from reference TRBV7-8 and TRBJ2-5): GAGVSQSPRYKVAKRGQDVALRCDPISGHVSLFWYQQALGQGPEFLTYFQNEAQLDKSGLPSDRFFAERPEGSVSTLKIQRTQQEDSAVYLCASSFGGVQETQYFGPGTRLLVL.